Given below is one TCR beta chain in context. In this sample, this clone turned up once. Its target antigen remains unknown. Per-base quality was not reported, and no clone a single base away is much larger than it. This entry comes from a study of cytomegalovirus exposure and HLA in healthy donors (dated by TCRdb to about 2017). Some background on the complete study: In an earlier analysis of approximately 640 of the donors, under 300 Gb of sequence data and some 100 million unique TCR beta sequences from about 190 million T cells were reported. In a later analysis, previously published TCR beta repertoires from roughly 710 donors were re-analyzed and high-resolution HLA genotyping was added so that TCR occurrence patterns could be studied. Donor age, sex, ethnicity and CMV serostatus were compiled alongside the repertoire data. The T cell repertoires of 666 subjects were profiled by immunosequencing and related to cytomegalovirus serostatus. HLA typing covered class I and class II loci at four-digit resolution. The number of donors typed differed by locus, with 629-630 for A, B, C, DRB1 and DQB1, roughly 550 for DQA1, 600 to 610 for DPA1, and some 440 for DPB1. On average, about 200,000 unique TCR beta nucleotide sequences were sequenced per donor among more than 350 genotyped donors of the cohort, with roughly 18% of those sequences being non-productive. The study aimed to test whether signatures of past pathogen exposure could be identified by cataloging public T cell receptors. To predict cytomegalovirus infection status, the study combined high-throughput TCR immunosequencing, statistical association of individual TCRs with disease status, and machine learning. The later analysis used no new phenotypic data to find candidate immune exposures, relying instead on TCR beta sequences and their occurrence across donors. In a later genetic analysis, genome-wide SNP genotypes for about three fifths of the roughly 670 donors were used, and that subset was treated as a discovery cohort. An early release covering about 600 HLA-typed donors comprised 300 to 350 gigabases of sequencing data and around 80 million unique TCR sequences. An earlier analysis of around 580 of the donors used high-throughput TCR beta sequencing to judge whether each TCR beta V gene segment behaved as functional or pseudogenic. In addition to the first cohort of several hundred subjects, a separate validation cohort of some 120 different subjects was used. All discovery cohort repertoires had been generated on a single sequencing platform. About five DR-DQ haplotypes were treated as single units for association and clustering because of strong linkage in the cohort. The genetic ancestry cluster associated with self-reported Caucasian donors included around four fifths of the roughly 390 genotyped donors. The research as a whole found: Presence/absence analyses assumed roughly uniform sequencing depth across donors, an assumption that may not hold. The 87-base-pair reads could not distinguish some IMGT-functional V segments, including TRBV6-2 and TRBV6-3, so those segments were excluded. The sequencing pipeline was judged likely to have produced a cluster of highly shared sequence variants as a technical artifact. In vitro tests confirmed that a few of the cytomegalovirus-associated TCR beta chains recognize cytomegalovirus antigens. Because some donors lacked HLA typing at each locus, the association tests relied only on the typed subset. In a later analysis, about 16,000 TCR beta sequences were associated with specific HLA alleles at a false discovery rate of 0.05. Strong co-occurrence of HLA alleles, especially DR and DQ, made assigning TCR associations to individual alleles difficult. Broadly in line with IMGT annotations, most TCR beta V segments showed up in productive rearrangements about 87% or about 30% of the time in an earlier analysis of around 600 of the donors. The classifier was reported to diagnose cytomegalovirus status with high specificity and sensitivity in both the original and validation cohorts. A later analysis found that HLA-associated TCR beta chains were more clonally expanded and had lower generation probabilities than equally common non-associated chains. Some 16 rarely observed V segments, including chromosome 9 orphons, were excluded from the earlier analysis of about 610 of the donors because counts were too low. A later analysis reported that several top co-occurrence clusters appeared linked to parvovirus B19, influenza, CMV and Epstein-Barr virus. In a later genetic analysis, fewer N-insertions in productive TCRs were reported among donors in an Asian-associated ancestry cluster than the roughly 700-donor mean. A further reported finding was that TCR beta sequences accurately predicted the HLA-A and HLA-B alleles for most subjects in the first cohort. Only TCR beta chains were sequenced in this cohort, and the absence of alpha or paired-chain data limited detectable features. In a later analysis, TCR association rates were found to vary across HLA loci, with the most associated TCRs seen for DRB1 alleles and the fewest for HLA-C alleles. Most CMV-associated TCR beta chains appeared to be HLA-restricted in a later analysis, and the HLA associations seemed to be driven largely by CMV exposure. V-gene and J-gene trimming of TCR beta chains was associated with a missense DCLRE1C variant in a later genetic analysis, and the association was replicated in an independent cohort. The authors suggested that the approach could potentially be extended to other disease states and immunological phenotypes. In the study, approximately 160 TCR beta chains were listed as associated with cytomegalovirus. While some public TCRs were present in many individuals, most TCR sequences turned up only very rarely across donors. For the cohort, immune exposure information was limited to CMV serostatus. Linkage disequilibrium might explain the correlated functional status among segregating V segments, but an unknown experimental factor could not be ruled out.

The germline V gene sets CDR1 to SGHDT and CDR2 to YYEEEE. V ends up 4 bases short and J 4 bases short, with an unmatched junction base count of 7. The CDR3 runs 15 residues from the cysteine to the phenylalanine. The entry retains the CDR3 DNA only, 45 bases that are in frame from base 1. The cohort comprised more than 550 healthy bone marrow donors. At the time of sampling, all cohort members were nominally healthy, though unrecorded immune exposures were likely present. The donor tested CMV seropositive, placing the donor among the 289 seropositive members of the cohort. Each donor provided a peripheral blood sample, and peripheral blood mononuclear cells were used for TCR beta sequencing. The Qiagen DNeasy Blood Extraction Kit was used to extract genomic DNA from the blood cell samples. The library was made by the immunoSEQ multiplex PCR assay. A mixture of 60 forward primers for TCR Vbeta segments and 13 reverse primers for TCR Jbeta segments was used in the multiplex PCR. The CDR3 region of rearranged TCR beta genes was amplified from genomic DNA with a multiplex PCR assay. The amplified TCR beta libraries were sequenced on the Illumina HiSeq System as 87-base-pair reads. From the authors' description of their analysis: A later analysis counted about 80 million unique TCR beta chains across the 500 to 850 repertoires, and 9.5 million to 11 million of these chains were shared by at least two donors. Raw reads were error-corrected and collapsed into unique sequences with a nearest-neighbor algorithm that merged closely related sequences to remove PCR and sequencing errors. To assign V, D and J gene segments, CDR3 sequences were aligned to IMGT reference sequences. For a sequence to be retained, at least a six-nucleotide match to both a V gene segment and a J gene segment was required. Rearrangements were classified as productive when the CDR3 lacked stop codons and remained in frame with V and J, and all other rearrangements were classified as non-productive. CDR3 was defined according to IMGT convention as the region running from the second conserved V-encoded cysteine to the conserved J-encoded phenylalanine. The earlier analysis of 587 of the donors excluded any sequence lacking an unambiguous match to a single V gene segment. In an earlier analysis of some 590 of the donors, a V segment was called functional when productive rearrangements were above 56.7%, and segregating when the standard deviation between donors exceeded 5%. A statistical classification framework was developed to diagnose cytomegalovirus status using the catalog of TCR beta chain sequences. In a later analysis, TCR nucleotide sequences were compared against IMGT/GENE-DB human TR gene sequences so that V and J genes could be assigned. In a later analysis, CDR3 sequences and most-parsimonious VDJ recombination scenarios were assigned using the TCRdist pipeline. In a later analysis, every TCR beta chain was defined by the combination of its CDR3 amino acid sequence and its V-gene family, and reads without a unique V-gene family were dropped. To address suspected cross-contamination and a sequencing artifact, a later analysis removed over 500 highly shared, low-generation-probability nucleotide sequences. In a later analysis, a clonal expansion index for each public chain was calculated from normalized within-repertoire ranks of inferred template counts. A later analysis computed generation probabilities with a VDJ recombination model fitted to out-of-frame rearrangements, and checked the results against IGoR. In a later analysis, hypergeometric tests were used to score TCR-TCR, TCR-HLA and TCR-CMV co-occurrence, with a repertoire-size bias correction applied to TCR pairs. To estimate false discovery rates, a later analysis permuted the HLA or CMV assignments 20 times. In a later analysis, co-occurring TCRs were grouped with DBSCAN, and TCRdist sequence similarity was added when clustering was performed within HLA-allele-positive subsets. For co-occurrence clustering, repertoires with fewer than 30,000 or more than 120,000 public chains were excluded, along with four or five repertoires with anomalous nucleotide sharing. Held by TCRdb, this immuneACCESS table contains in-frame sequences only and omits some clones. Under half of the omission traces to an unresolved V gene where checked; the cause of the rest is unknown. V and J calls and clone size are given by that table; D and trimming were obtained from the DNA. Within this sample are 80,000 to 100,000 clones, with about three quarters of them counted one time only. Of the sample, under 8% is held by the ten largest clones.

The sequenced sample was PBMCs. The V gene is TRBV5-6 and the J gene is TRBJ1-4, with 7 bases aligning to TRBD1. This clonotype was obtained from a man aged 50 or older in good health and CMV-seropositive. The DNA is TGTGCCAGCAGCCCAATGACAGGGCTTAATGAAAAACTGTTTTTT. The encoded protein is CASSPMTGLNEKLFF.